This entry features one TCR beta chain sequence. Its specificity is not known. Each and every patient relapsed after autologous stem cell transplantation, and patients got differing brentuximab vedotin exposure. The data belong to a study of PD-1 blockade in classical Hodgkin lymphoma. General observations from the study: Newly diagnosed patients were said to have less baseline TCR diversity than healthy donors did. Complete responders entered with baseline diversity on par with newly diagnosed patients, the results showed.

V gave up 4 bases and J gave up 0 bases; unmatched junction bases: 6. CDR3 length: 16 residues. Germline CDR1 reads SGHNT; CDR2 reads YYREEE (reference sequence). Profiling relied on immunoSEQ multiplex PCR, and the TCRdb table lists in-frame clones only, not all of them. The sample shows 70,000 or so clones, under 95% of them seen only once. The rearrangement uses TRBV5-4 and TRBJ2-7, with 11 bases aligning to TRBD2. The TCR was taken from a human donor with classical Hodgkin lymphoma. This specimen was peripheral blood mononuclear cells (PBMCs), taken at baseline. The CDR3 sequence is CASSNLAGGSSYEQYF. CDR3 in DNA: TGTGCCAGCAGCAACCTAGCGGGGGGAAGCTCCTACGAGCAGTACTTC.